Listed below are T cell receptor beta chains from one sample, sequenced in a study of identical twins. One entry per CDR3 protein, called by TCRdb with MiXCR from the 5' RACE reads. The profile shows roughly 1.6 million distinct CDR3 sequences, about 30% of them singletons. Sequencing used cord blood. The source is a newborn girl in good health. Both conserved end residues are part of each CDR3. The D gene is left open where the match is weak. The listing skips clone size in some rows; elsewhere it reads once, few, many or a size class.

TRBJ2-6 - few TRBV6-6 CASSYTPSSGANVLTF TGTGCCAGCAGTTATACTCCTAGCTCTGGGGCCAACGTCCTGACTTTC
TRBJ1-2 TRBD1 - TRBV12-3/TRBV12-4 CASSFPGQGHYGYTF TGTGCCAGCAGCTTCCCGGGACAGGGGCACTATGGCTACACCTTC
TRBJ2-5 TRBD2 - TRBV7-7 CAGRGLAGVQQYF TGTGCTGGCAGGGGACTAGCGGGAGTACAGCAGTACTTC
TRBJ2-1 TRBD2 - TRBV7-2 CASSFVASGSFNEQFF TGTGCCAGCAGCTTTGTCGCTAGCGGGTCTTTCAATGAGCAGTTCTTC
TRBJ2-3 - - TRBV4-1 CASSQGLRGRRTDTQYF TGCGCCAGCAGCCAAGGGCTCCGGGGGCGGCGAACAGATACGCAGTATTTT
TRBJ2-7 - few TRBV9 CASSVVASSGGEQYF TGTGCCAGCAGCGTAGTAGCTAGCTCAGGAGGCGAGCAGTACTTC
TRBJ2-7 TRBD2 few TRBV20-1 CSARGRAGGSYEQYF TGCAGTGCTAGGGGGAGGGCGGGGGGCTCCTACGAGCAGTACTTC
TRBJ2-7 - - TRBV20-1 CSVRMGSGYEQYF TGCAGTGTGAGGATGGGCAGCGGGTACGAGCAGTACTTC
TRBJ1-6 - - TRBV7-2 CASSFEYGRSRTHF TGTGCCAGCAGCTTCGAGTATGGTCGGTCCAGGACCCACTTT
TRBJ1-2 - few TRBV7-8 CASSSVSWTPEPYGYTF TGTGCCAGCAGCTCAGTGAGCTGGACCCCTGAGCCCTATGGCTACACCTTC
TRBJ2-1 - - TRBV10-3 CATMGAGDNEQFF TGTGCCACCATGGGGGCTGGTGACAATGAGCAGTTCTTC
TRBJ2-3 TRBD1 - TRBV27 CASSLSWGTGVADTQYF TGTGCCAGCAGTTTATCATGGGGTACAGGGGTCGCAGATACGCAGTATTTT
TRBJ1-1 - - TRBV20-1 CSARAAGLINTKAFF TGCAGTGCTAGAGCGGCAGGCCTAATTAACACTAAAGCTTTCTTT
TRBJ2-4 - - TRBV11-2 CASMPLRLAKNIQYF TGTGCCAGCATGCCCCTCCGGCTAGCCAAAAACATTCAGTACTTC
TRBJ2-1 TRBD2 few TRBV7-2 CASSLVQGLAGGQSYNEQFF TGTGCCAGCAGCTTAGTTCAGGGACTAGCGGGGGGGCAAAGCTACAATGAGCAGTTCTTC
TRBJ2-3 - - TRBV20-1 CSASWADTQYF TGCAGTGCTAGCTGGGCAGATACGCAGTATTTT
TRBJ1-5 - few TRBV7-8 CASSLSFALDRIQPQHF TGTGCCAGCAGCTTATCCTTCGCTCTCGACAGAATCCAGCCCCAGCATTTT
TRBJ1-1 - - TRBV2 CASSGDGWIEAFF TGTGCCAGCAGTGGGGATGGGTGGATTGAAGCTTTCTTT
TRBJ2-7 - - TRBV12-3/TRBV12-4 CASSSWRSYEQYF TGTGCCAGCAGTAGCTGGCGCTCCTACGAGCAGTACTTC
TRBJ2-7 TRBD2 - TRBV11-2 CASSLVGGEDEQYF TGTGCCAGCAGCTTAGTCGGGGGGGAGGATGAGCAGTACTTC
TRBJ2-1 - few TRBV12-3/TRBV12-4 CASSSWDTKDEQFF TGTGCCAGCAGTTCATGGGACACCAAGGATGAGCAGTTCTTC
TRBJ2-7 TRBD1 few TRBV12-3/TRBV12-4 CASSLLPGQDEQYF TGTGCCAGCAGTCTGCTACCGGGACAGGACGAGCAGTACTTC
TRBJ1-5 TRBD1 - TRBV6-1 CASTKTAGTGGFGQPQHF TGTGCCAGCACTAAAACGGCGGGGACAGGGGGCTTTGGTCAGCCCCAGCATTTT
TRBJ2-3 TRBD2 - TRBV9 CASSVLSSGRPPTDTQYF TGTGCCAGCAGCGTACTTTCTAGCGGGAGGCCCCCCACAGATACGCAGTATTTT
TRBJ2-7 TRBD1 - TRBV20-1 CSATGGYNEQYF TGCAGTGCTACAGGGGGATACAATGAGCAGTACTTC
TRBJ1-2 TRBD1 once TRBV29-1 CSVRRTGRFPYGYTF TGCAGCGTCCGAAGGACAGGGAGGTTCCCCTATGGCTACACCTTC
TRBJ2-4 - - TRBV10-3 CAIREGAAKNIQYF TGTGCCATCAGAGAAGGGGCGGCGAAAAACATTCAGTACTTC
TRBJ1-4 - - TRBV7-2 CTSSLGTANEKLFF TGTACCAGCAGCTTAGGGACAGCTAATGAAAAACTGTTTTTT
TRBJ1-6 - - TRBV7-2 CASSRTLQDLNSPLHF TGTGCCAGCAGCCGTACCCTTCAGGACCTCAATTCACCCCTCCACTTT
TRBJ1-2 - few TRBV7-2 CASSFLQGRESGYTF TGTGCCAGCAGCTTCTTACAGGGACGGGAAAGTGGCTACACCTTC
TRBJ2-5 - few TRBV10-3 CAISEGGSQETQYF TGTGCCATCAGTGAGGGAGGGTCCCAAGAGACCCAGTACTTC
TRBJ1-2 - few TRBV7-2 CASSLAAQGNYGYTF TGTGCCAGCAGCTTAGCGGCCCAGGGAAACTATGGCTACACCTTC
TRBJ1-4 - few TRBV6-6 CASSLNYEEKLFF TGTGCCAGCAGTTTAAATTATGAGGAAAAACTGTTTTTT
TRBJ2-3 - - TRBV7-2 CASSLVYDTQYF TGTGCCAGCAGCTTAGTATACGATACGCAGTATTTT
TRBJ1-5 TRBD1 - TRBV28 CASREPPGGTSNQPQHF TGTGCCAGCAGAGAACCTCCAGGGGGAACTAGCAATCAGCCCCAGCATTTT
TRBJ1-1 TRBD1 - TRBV27 CASRSNLQGQAFF TGTGCCAGCAGGAGTAACCTACAGGGACAGGCTTTCTTT